The 16 T cell receptor beta chains below come from one sample, sequenced in a study of cytomegalovirus exposure and HLA in healthy donors. A multiplex PCR was run with 60 Vbeta primers and 13 Jbeta primers. The assay was immunoSEQ multiplex PCR, and TCRdb's table has in-frame clones only and misses some. The table includes about 270,000 clones, around 65% detected once. Sequencing used PBMCs. Every receptor here comes from a female donor in good health and CMV-seronegative.

The chain is built from TRBV6-1 and TRBJ2-6; the D gene is possibly TRBD2 (6 bases). CDR3 length: 17 amino acids. The V and J ends lost 4 bases and 0 bases respectively, with 13 bases between them. The germline V gene has CDR1 MNHNS and CDR2 SASEGT. This CDR3 reads CASSGRRDPSGANVLTF. The CDR3 DNA sequence: TGTGCCAGCAGTGGGCGGCGGGACCCCTCTGGGGCCAACGTCCTGACTTTC.

The V gene is TRBV5-4, the J gene TRBJ2-2; D unclear. Trimming left V 6 bases short and J 0 bases short, with 9 bases between. The CDR3 length is 14 residues. Germline V gene sequence: CDR1 SGHNT, CDR2 YYREEE (reference sequence). CDR3 coding DNA: TGTGCCAGCATGCTAGAACCGAACACCGGGGAGCTGTTTTTT. Encoded protein: CASMLEPNTGELFF. Supplemented by reference TRBV5-4 and TRBJ2-2, the full variable domain reads ETGVTQSPTHLIKTRGQQVTLRCSSQSGHNTVSWYQQALGQGPQFIFQYYREEENGRGNFPPRFSGLQFPNYSSELNVNALELDDSALYLCASMLEPNTGELFFGEGSRLTVL.

The chain has TRBV15 and TRBJ2-2; TRBD1 agrees at 7 bases. The CDR3 sequence is 16 residues long. Looked up from germline, CDR1 is LNHNV and CDR2 is YYDKDF (reference sequence). V lost 1 base to trimming and J lost 5 bases; unmatched junction nucleotides: 7. The CDR3 loop is CATSRAGQVRTGELFF. In DNA, the CDR3 is TGTGCCACCAGCAGAGCTGGACAGGTACGAACCGGGGAGCTGTTTTTT. The variable domain in full, completed from reference TRBV15 and TRBJ2-2, reads DAMVIQNPRYQVTQFGKPVTLSCSQTLNHNVMYWYQQKSSQAPKLLFHYYDKDFNNEADTPDNFQSRRPNTSFCFLDIRSPGLGDTAMYLCATSRAGQVRTGELFFGEGSRLTVL.

The rearrangement joins TRBV6-5 to TRBJ1-3; D is undetermined. Germline values: CDR1 MNHEY, CDR2 SVGAGI. V lost 0 bases, J lost 4 bases, and 13 bases lay in between. The CDR3 sequence is 16 residues long. The CDR3 coding sequence is TGTGCCAGCAGTTACTCGAATACTCTAACGGGAAACACCATATATTTT. It codes for CASSYSNTLTGNTIYF.

The chain combines TRBV14 with TRBJ1-1; unclear D gene. Germline V CDR1 and CDR2: SGHDN, FVKESK. The CDR3 is 18 amino acids. V lost 0 bases to trimming and J lost 3 bases, with 20 bases between them. The CDR3 sequence: CASSQELVLVFSDTEAFF. The CDR3 DNA reads as TGTGCCAGCAGCCAAGAGCTCGTCTTGGTATTTTCGGACACTGAAGCTTTCTTT.

This chain links TRBV7-8 with TRBJ1-5; D is possibly TRBD1 (5 bases). This CDR3 is 16 amino acids long. V was pared by 1 base and J by 0 bases, with 10 bases between. CDR1 is SGHVS, CDR2 FQNEAQ, per germline. This CDR3 is CASSLVGGSSNQPQHF. Written as DNA, the CDR3 is TGTGCCAGCAGCTTAGTGGGGGGTAGTAGCAATCAGCCCCAGCATTTT.

The chain has TRBV7-2 and TRBJ1-3; a weak D match, TRBD1 (5 bases). The CDR3 consists of 14 residues. The V end was cut by 2 bases, the J end by 1 base, with 6 bases between. The germline gives CDR1 SGHTA, CDR2 FQGNSA. The CDR3 sequence: CASSLQGSGNTIYF. The DNA of the CDR3 is TGTGCCAGCAGCTTACAGGGTTCTGGAAACACCATATATTTT.

The chain links TRBV7-2 to TRBJ1-1, with D maybe TRBD1 (5 bases). Trimming took off 1 base at V and 4 bases at J, with 7 bases between the two ends. The CDR3 loop spans 13 amino acids. Germline-derived CDR1 and CDR2 are SGHTA and FQGNSA. The CDR3 region has the DNA TGTGCCAGCAGCTTAGGGGGGGGCACTGAAGCTTTCTTT. This sequence encodes CASSLGGGTEAFF.

This clone has only one observation. V usage is TRBV7-2 and J usage is TRBJ2-7; the D gene is possibly TRBD1 (6 bases). The CDR3 loop spans 15 amino acids. Between the trimmed V and J ends, which lost 5 bases and 5 bases, there was a span of 19 bases. The germline V gene has CDR1 SGHTA and CDR2 FQGNSA. The CDR3 DNA sequence: TGTGCCAGCAGCACCTCCGGGACATGGCACAACGAGCAGTACTTC. It is translated as CASSTSGTWHNEQYF.

This clone was detected only a few times. The V and J genes are TRBV7-9 and TRBJ2-3, with 11 bases fitting TRBD1. The trim removed 5 bases at V and 0 bases at J, leaving 4 bases unmatched. Per germline, CDR1 SEHNR and CDR2 FQNEAQ (reference sequence). The CDR3 is 16 residues long. The CDR3 DNA is TGTGCCAGCAGCGTAGGGACAGGGGGGAGCACAGATACGCAGTATTTT. It yields the protein CASSVGTGGSTDTQYF.

This clone was recorded a few times. The chain is built from TRBV7-8 and TRBJ1-5; D ambiguous. CDR3 length: 16 amino acids. CDR1 is SGHVS and CDR2 is FQNEAQ in the germline V gene. V lost 4 bases, J lost 3 bases, and 16 bases lay in between. CDR3 bases: TGTGCCAGCAGCTCCAGCGAGGGAGGATTCAATCAGCCCCAGCATTTT. Its protein product is CASSSSEGGFNQPQHF.

The chain is built from TRBV5-1 and TRBJ2-7; 8 bases are shared with TRBD2. Germline V CDR1 and CDR2: SGHRS, YFSETQ. The CDR3 covers 15 residues. V lost 1 base and J lost 0; bases outside the gene matches: 3. The CDR3 is CASSLTLAGSYEQYF. The CDR3 DNA reads as TGCGCCAGCAGCTTGACTCTAGCGGGCTCCTACGAGCAGTACTTC.

This sequence joins TRBV5-8 and TRBJ1-1, with 8 bases identical to TRBD1. The germline V gene has CDR1 SGHTS and CDR2 YDEGEE. The V gene end was trimmed by 3 bases and the J gene end by 11 bases; junction bases not matched to a gene: 0. The length of the CDR3 is 10 residues. CDR3 DNA sequence: TGTGCCAGCAGCTGGGACAGGGCTTTCTTT. Protein: CASSWDRAFF.

CDR3 DNA: TGCGCCAGCAGTGTGGGGCTAGAACACTACGAGCAGTACTTC. Protein: CASSVGLEHYEQYF. The rearrangement uses TRBV10-1 and TRBJ2-7; the D gene is possibly TRBD1 (5 bases). CDR1 is WNHNN, CDR2 SYGVQD, per germline (reference sequence). Trimming shortened V by 4 bases and J by 3 bases, and 13 bases separated the two germline ends. The CDR3 extends over 14 amino acids.

CDR3 bases: TGCGCCAGCAGCCAAGCAACACGGCTAGCGGGAGGGCGTGGTTACAATGAGCAGTTCTTC. Translating it yields CASSQATRLAGGRGYNEQFF. This sequence joins TRBV4-1 and TRBJ2-1; 12 positions match TRBD2. Germline CDR1 reads MGHRA; CDR2 reads YSYEKL. V lost 1 base and J lost 4; bases outside the gene matches: 14. The CDR3 consists of 20 residues.

The chain is built from TRBV6-1 and TRBJ1-5; D is ambiguous. The V end lost 7 bases, the J end lost 0 bases, and 10 bases lay between the germline ends. The germline V gene has CDR1 MNHNS and CDR2 SASEGT. The CDR3 consists of 14 residues. The CDR3 here is CASNGLYSNQPQHF. In DNA, the CDR3 is TGTGCCAGCAATGGGCTTTATAGCAATCAGCCCCAGCATTTT.